A single sample is the source of the 10 T cell receptor beta chains below, sequenced in a study of blood T cell repertoires in COVID-19. TCRdb's copy holds only in-frame clones and misses some; the assay was immunoSEQ multiplex PCR. The sample includes some 150,000 clones, more than 65% of them seen just once. The sample taken for sequencing was PBMCs or T cells enriched from blood (not recorded which). Receptors originate from a man between 50 and 59 years old who had recovered from COVID-19.

J is TRBJ2-3 and V is TRBV7-9; the D is unclear. CDR1 is SEHNR and CDR2 is FQNEAQ in the germline V gene (reference sequence). V lost 3 bases, J lost 0 bases, and 4 bases lay in between. The CDR3 is made up of 13 amino acids. CDR3 sequence (DNA): TGTGCCAGCAGCTTCGGGAGCACAGATACGCAGTATTTT. This codes for CASSFGSTDTQYF.

This clone is a singleton in its sample. The CDR3 nucleotides read TGTGCCAGCAGCTCTGTAGGGGGGGCTGGAAACACCATATATTTT. This sequence encodes CASSSVGGAGNTIYF. The rearrangement links TRBV7-9 to TRBJ1-3, with D tentatively TRBD1 (6 bases). Germline lookup yields CDR1 SEHNR and CDR2 FQNEAQ (reference sequence). V was trimmed by 4 bases and J by 2 bases, leaving 12 bases between them. This CDR3 is 15 amino acids long.

The V call is TRBV5-1, the J call TRBJ2-2; 10 bases map to TRBD2. The germline V gene has CDR1 SGHRS and CDR2 YFSETQ. V lost 6 bases to trimming and J lost 3 bases; unmatched junction nucleotides: 8. CDR3 length: 16 residues. The CDR3 DNA reads TGCGCCAGCACCCAGATAGCGGGGGGTGACACCGGGGAGCTGTTTTTT. Protein: CASTQIAGGDTGELFF. The full variable domain, its missing parts supplied by reference TRBV5-1 and TRBJ2-2, is KAGVTQTPRYLIKTRGQQVTLSCSPISGHRSVSWYQQTPGQGLQFLFEYFSETQRNKGNFPGRFSGRQFSNSRSEMNVSTLELGDSALYLCASTQIAGGDTGELFFGEGSRLTVL.

This clone was seen repeatedly, ten times or more. Other DNA sequences from this sample encode an identical CDR3 as well. The chain has TRBV5-1 and TRBJ1-4; TRBD1 might be the D (5 bases). This CDR3 comprises 14 residues. Germline CDR1 is SGHRS and CDR2 is YFSETQ. V lost 2 bases, J lost 8 bases, and 13 bases lay in between. The DNA of the CDR3 is TGCGCCAGCAGCTTAGGAGGGGTTGGGGAAAAACTGTTTTTT. It encodes CASSLGGVGEKLFF.

This chain joins TRBV2 and TRBJ1-3; D perhaps matches TRBD1 (6 bases). Germline CDR1 reads SNHLY; CDR2 reads FYNNEI. The ends were cut back, 4 bases at V and 2 bases at J, with 12 bases in the middle. This CDR3 is 15 amino acids long. CDR3 in DNA: TGTGCCAGCAGTGGACAGGCGAGGACTGGAAACACCATATATTTT. It is translated as CASSGQARTGNTIYF.

The chain uses TRBV12-3 or TRBV12-4 and TRBJ1-3; D possibly corresponds to TRBD1 (6 bases). This CDR3 is 13 amino acids long. V shed 6 bases and J shed 4 bases, with 10 bases lying between them. This chain's CDR3 is CASSPGVGNTIYF. As DNA, the CDR3 is TGTGCCAGCAGCCCAGGGGTAGGAAACACCATATATTTT.

The chain joins TRBV5-1 to TRBJ1-1; possibly TRBD1 for D (6 bases). CDR1 is SGHRS, CDR2 YFSETQ, per germline. Trimming left V 5 bases short and J 4 bases short, with 15 bases between. This CDR3 contains 14 residues. Written as DNA, the CDR3 is TGCGCCAGCAGACTATACGCAGGGGTCACTGAAGCTTTCTTT. This gives the protein CASRLYAGVTEAFF.

V is TRBV6-2 or TRBV6-3 and J is TRBJ2-5; 9 positions agree with TRBD2. Unmatched junction bases numbered 18, after V lost 6 bases and J lost 4 bases. The germline V gene encodes CDR1 MNHEY and CDR2 SVGEGT. The CDR3 has 18 amino acids. The CDR3 sequence is CASSPYRGRGGGGETQYF. CDR3 DNA: TGTGCCAGCAGCCCTTATCGAGGGCGGGGGGGCGGAGGAGAGACCCAGTACTTC.

The chain combines TRBV5-1 with TRBJ2-7; D gene unclear. Trimming cost V 3 bases and J 3 bases, with 13 bases left between them. This CDR3 spans 14 amino acids. Germline V gene data show CDR1 as SGHRS and CDR2 as YFSETQ. This CDR3 is CASSSGAENYEQYF. In DNA form, the CDR3 reads TGCGCCAGCAGCTCTGGCGCGGAGAACTACGAGCAGTACTTC.

V is TRBV11-2 and J is TRBJ1-1; D remains unclear. V dropped 10 bases and J dropped 3 bases, with 21 bases sitting between them. The germline V gene has CDR1 SGHAT and CDR2 FQNNGV. The CDR3 spans 15 residues. DNA for the CDR3: TGTGCCACCACTTACGGAACCTCCGGGTACACTGAAGCTTTCTTT. This gives the protein CATTYGTSGYTEAFF.